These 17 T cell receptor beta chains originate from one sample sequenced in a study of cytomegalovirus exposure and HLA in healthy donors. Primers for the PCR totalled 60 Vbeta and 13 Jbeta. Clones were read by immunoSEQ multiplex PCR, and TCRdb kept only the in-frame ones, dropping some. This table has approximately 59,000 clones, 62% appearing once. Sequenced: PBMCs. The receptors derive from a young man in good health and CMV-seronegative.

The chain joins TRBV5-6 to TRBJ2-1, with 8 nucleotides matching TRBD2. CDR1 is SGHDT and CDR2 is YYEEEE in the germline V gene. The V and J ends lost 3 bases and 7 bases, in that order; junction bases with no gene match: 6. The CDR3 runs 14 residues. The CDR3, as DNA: TGTGCCAGCAGCTCCCTGACTAGCGTAAATGAGCAGTTCTTC. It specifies CASSSLTSVNEQFF. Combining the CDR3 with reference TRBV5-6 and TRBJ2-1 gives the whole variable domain DAGVTQSPTHLIKTRGQQVTLRCSPKSGHDTVSWYQQALGQGPQFIFQYYEEEERQRGNFPDRFSGHQFPNYSSELNVNALLLGDSALYLCASSSLTSVNEQFFGPGTRLTVL.

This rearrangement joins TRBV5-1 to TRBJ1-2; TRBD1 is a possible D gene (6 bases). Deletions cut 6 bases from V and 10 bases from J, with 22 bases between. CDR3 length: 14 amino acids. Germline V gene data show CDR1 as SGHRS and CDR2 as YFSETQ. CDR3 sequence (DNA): TGCGCCAGCACGATATCGGACAGTAGTAGAGACTACACCTTC. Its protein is CASTISDSSRDYTF.

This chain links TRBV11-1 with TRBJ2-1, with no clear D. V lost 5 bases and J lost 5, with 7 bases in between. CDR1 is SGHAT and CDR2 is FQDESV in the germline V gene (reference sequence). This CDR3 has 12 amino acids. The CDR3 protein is CASSGQDNEQFF. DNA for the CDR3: TGTGCCAGCAGCGGTCAGGACAATGAGCAGTTCTTC. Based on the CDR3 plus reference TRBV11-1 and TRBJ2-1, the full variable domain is EAEVAQSPRYKITEKSQAVAFWCDPISGHATLYWYRQILGQGPELLVQFQDESVVDDSQLPKDRFSAERLKGVDSTLKIQPAELGDSAMYLCASSGQDNEQFFGPGTRLTVL.

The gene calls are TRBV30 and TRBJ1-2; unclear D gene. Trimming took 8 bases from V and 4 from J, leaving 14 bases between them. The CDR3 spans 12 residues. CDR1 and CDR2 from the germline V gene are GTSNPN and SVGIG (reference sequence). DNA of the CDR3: TGTGCCAGAGGGAACACTGCCTATGGCTACACCTTC. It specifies CARGNTAYGYTF.

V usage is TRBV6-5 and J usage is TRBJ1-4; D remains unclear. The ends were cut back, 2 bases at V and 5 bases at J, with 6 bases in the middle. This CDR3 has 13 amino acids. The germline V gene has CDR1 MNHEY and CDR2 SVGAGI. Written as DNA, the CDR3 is TGTGCCAGCAGTTACGCGGGAAATGAAAAACTGTTTTTT. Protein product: CASSYAGNEKLFF.

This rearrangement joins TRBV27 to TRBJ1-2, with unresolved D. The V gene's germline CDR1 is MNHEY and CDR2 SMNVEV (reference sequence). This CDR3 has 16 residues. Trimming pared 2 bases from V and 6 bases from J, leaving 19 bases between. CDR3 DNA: TGTGCCAGCAGTTTACTCGGGAGCCGTGACCCCGATGGCTACACCTTC. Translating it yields CASSLLGSRDPDGYTF.

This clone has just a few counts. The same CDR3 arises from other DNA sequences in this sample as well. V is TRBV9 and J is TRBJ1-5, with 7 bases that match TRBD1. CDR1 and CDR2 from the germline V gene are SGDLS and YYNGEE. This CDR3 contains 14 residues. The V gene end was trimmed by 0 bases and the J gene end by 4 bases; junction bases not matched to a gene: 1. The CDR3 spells CASSVGTGNQPQHF. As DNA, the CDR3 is TGTGCCAGCAGCGTAGGGACAGGTAATCAGCCCCAGCATTTT.

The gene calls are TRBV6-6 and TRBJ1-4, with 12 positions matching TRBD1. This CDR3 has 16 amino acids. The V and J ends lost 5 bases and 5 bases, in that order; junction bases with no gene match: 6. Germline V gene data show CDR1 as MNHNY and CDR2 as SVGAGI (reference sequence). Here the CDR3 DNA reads TGTGCCAGCAGTACCGGGACAGGGGGCCGAAATGAAAAACTGTTTTTT. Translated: CASSTGTGGRNEKLFF.

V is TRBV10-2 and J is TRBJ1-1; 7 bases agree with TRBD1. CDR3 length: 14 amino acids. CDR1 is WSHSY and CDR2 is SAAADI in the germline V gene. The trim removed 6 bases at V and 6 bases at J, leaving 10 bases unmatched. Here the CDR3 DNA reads TGCGCCAGCAGCCCCGGGACAGCCTGGTCTGAAGCTTTCTTT. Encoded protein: CASSPGTAWSEAFF.

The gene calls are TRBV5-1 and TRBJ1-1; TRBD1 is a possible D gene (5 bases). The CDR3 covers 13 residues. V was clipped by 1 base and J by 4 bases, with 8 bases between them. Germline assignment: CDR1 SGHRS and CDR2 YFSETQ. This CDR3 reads CASSLMGGTEAFF. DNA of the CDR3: TGCGCCAGCAGCTTGATGGGGGGCACTGAAGCTTTCTTT. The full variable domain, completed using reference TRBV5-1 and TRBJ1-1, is KAGVTQTPRYLIKTRGQQVTLSCSPISGHRSVSWYQQTPGQGLQFLFEYFSETQRNKGNFPGRFSGRQFSNSRSEMNVSTLELGDSALYLCASSLMGGTEAFFGQGTRLTVV.

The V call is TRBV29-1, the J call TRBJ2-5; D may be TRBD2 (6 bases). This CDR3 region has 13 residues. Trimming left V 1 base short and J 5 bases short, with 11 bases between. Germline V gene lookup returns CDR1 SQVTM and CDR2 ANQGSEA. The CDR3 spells CSVEGGVGETQYF. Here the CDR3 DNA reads TGCAGCGTTGAAGGGGGGGTTGGGGAGACCCAGTACTTC.

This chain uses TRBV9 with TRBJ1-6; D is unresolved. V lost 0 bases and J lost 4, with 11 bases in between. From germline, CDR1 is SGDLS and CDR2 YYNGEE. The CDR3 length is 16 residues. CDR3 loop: CASSVGPQSYNSPLHF. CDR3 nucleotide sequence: TGTGCCAGCAGCGTAGGGCCACAGAGTTATAATTCACCCCTCCACTTT.

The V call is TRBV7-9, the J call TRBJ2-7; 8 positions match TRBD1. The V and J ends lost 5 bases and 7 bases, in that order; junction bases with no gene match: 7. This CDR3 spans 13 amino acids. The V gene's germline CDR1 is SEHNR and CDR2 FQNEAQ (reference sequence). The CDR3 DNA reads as TGTGCCAGCAGCATGGACAGGGTAGATGAGCAGTACTTC. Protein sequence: CASSMDRVDEQYF. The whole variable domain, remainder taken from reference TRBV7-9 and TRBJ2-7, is DTGVSQNPRHKITKRGQNVTFRCDPISEHNRLYWYRQTLGQGPEFLTYFQNEAQLEKSRLLSDRFSAERPKGSFSTLEIQRTEQGDSAMYLCASSMDRVDEQYFGPGTRLTVT.

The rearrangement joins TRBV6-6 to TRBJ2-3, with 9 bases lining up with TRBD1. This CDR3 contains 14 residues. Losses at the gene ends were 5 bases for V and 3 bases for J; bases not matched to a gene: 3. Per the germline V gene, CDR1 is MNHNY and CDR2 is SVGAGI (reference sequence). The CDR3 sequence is CASSRGQGTDTQYF. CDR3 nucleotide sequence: TGTGCCAGCAGTAGAGGACAGGGGACAGATACGCAGTATTTT.

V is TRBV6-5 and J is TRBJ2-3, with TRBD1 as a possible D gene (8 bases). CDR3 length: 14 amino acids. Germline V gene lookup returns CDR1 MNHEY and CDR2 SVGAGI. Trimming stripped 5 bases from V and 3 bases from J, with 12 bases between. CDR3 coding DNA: TGTGCCAGCAGTAACAGGGGGGGGACAGATACGCAGTATTTT. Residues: CASSNRGGTDTQYF.

In DNA, the CDR3 is TGTGCCAGCAGCTTAGTTAGCCAAGAGACCCAGTACTTC. This gives the protein CASSLVSQETQYF. The genes are TRBV7-9 and TRBJ2-5; D gene unclear. Trimming cost V 1 base and J 1 base, with 4 bases left between them. CDR3 length: 13 residues. Germline CDR1 SEHNR, CDR2 FQNEAQ (reference sequence).

The CDR3 here is CASSFPSGTSGYNEQFF. The CDR3 coding sequence is TGTGCCAGCAGCTTTCCCTCAGGGACTAGCGGGTACAATGAGCAGTTCTTC. The chain combines TRBV11-2 with TRBJ2-1, with TRBD2 matching 12 bases. The germline V gene encodes CDR1 SGHAT and CDR2 FQNNGV. The CDR3 runs 17 residues. With V trimmed by 3 bases and J by 4 bases, 7 bases remained unmatched.